Included here is one TCR beta chain sequence, with context. Its antigen is currently unknown. These data are taken from a study of PD-1 blockade in classical Hodgkin lymphoma. Clones were read by immunoSEQ multiplex PCR, and TCRdb kept only the in-frame ones, dropping some. Of tens of thousands of clones detected, 78% appear once; the ten largest clones hold around 35%. Study findings and constraints: When nivolumab was started under 1 year after ASCT, patients were excluded.

The CDR3 length is 15 residues. Trimming removed 6 bases from V and 5 bases from J; junction bases left unmatched: 6. CDR1 is WSHSY, CDR2 SAAADI, per germline. Noted time point: cycle 4 day 1 (C4D1), after 6 weeks of nivolumab. Relapse was seen in all patients after autologous stem cell transplantation, and brentuximab vedotin exposure was variable. The specimen was peripheral blood mononuclear cells (PBMCs), collected before the fourth cycle of nivolumab. The TCR comes from a human donor with classical Hodgkin lymphoma. The gene calls are TRBV10-2 and TRBJ2-2, with TRBD1 matching 10 bases. The CDR3 loop reads CASSPRDRGTGELFF. The CDR3 DNA reads TGCGCCAGCAGCCCCCGGGACAGGGGAACCGGGGAGCTGTTTTTT.